These 25 T cell receptor beta chains came from one sample sequenced in a study of T cells in women clearing cervical HPV infection. The table came from immunoSEQ multiplex PCR; TCRdb's copy has only in-frame clones and leaves some out. This sample's table reports about 39,000 clones. Sequencing was done on a sample of blood buffy coat. These receptors originate from a woman aged 18 to 75 with a cervical HPV16 infection that either progressed to CIN3+ or cleared (not recorded which).

In the case of this clone: The sequence runs out 3 residues before the end of the CDR3; the remainder is reconstructed from the germline J gene. This chain links TRBV5-1 with TRBJ2-7, with TRBD1 identical over 10 bases. CDR1 and CDR2 from the germline V gene are SGHRS and YFSETQ. The CDR3 length is 15 residues. The junction had 6 bases not matched to a gene; V was cut back by 4 bases and J by 2 bases. The CDR3 sequence: CASSRDRGATYEQYF. The sequenced CDR3 bases are TGCGCCAGCAGCCGGGACAGGGGAGCCACCTACGAG.

Remarks on this clone: From the germline J gene comes the end of the CDR3, since the read stops 3 residues before it. This chain links TRBV12-3 or TRBV12-4 with TRBJ2-7; 9 nucleotides align to TRBD2. J lost 0 bases, V lost 5 bases, and 2 bases had no gene match. CDR3 size: 14 residues. CDR3 in amino acids: CASSQTSGSYEQYF. The part of the CDR3 DNA that was read is TGTGCCAGCAGTCAGACTAGCGGCTCCTACGAG.

CDR3 residues: CAWSVEWFGGRRVGDTQYF. The sequenced part of the CDR3 DNA is TGTGCCTGGAGTGTAGAATGGTTCGGCGGGAGGCGAGTGGGAGATACG. The gene calls are TRBV30 and TRBJ2-3; TRBD2 aligns across 8 bases. From the germline J gene comes the end of the CDR3, since the read stops 3 residues before it. V shed 0 bases and J 5 bases; nucleotides not matched to a gene: 19. CDR1 and CDR2 from the germline V gene are GTSNPN and SVGIG (reference sequence). The length of the CDR3 is 19 residues.

Worth noting for this clone: The sequenced fragment ends 3 residues before the CDR3 boundary, so the rest is inferred from the germline J gene. V and J are TRBV18 and TRBJ1-3; D remains unclear. The CDR3 spans 16 residues. Trimming removed 0 bases at V and 1 base at J, with 10 bases between. Germline lookup yields CDR1 KGHSH and CDR2 LQKENI. The CDR3 region is CASSPPVPRSGNTIYF. CDR3 DNA (partial): TGTGCCAGCTCACCACCCGTCCCCAGATCTGGAAACACC. The full variable domain, completed using reference TRBV18 and TRBJ1-3, is NAGVMQNPRHLVRRRGQEARLRCSPMKGHSHVYWYRQLPEEGLKFMVYLQKENIIDESGMPKERFSAEFPKEGPSILRIQQVVRGDSAAYFCASSPPVPRSGNTIYFGEGSWLTVV.

About this clone itself: The read ends 3 residues shy of where the CDR3 ends; the end is completed using the germline J gene. The chain couples TRBV7-8 to TRBJ2-7, with D perhaps matching TRBD1 (6 bases). There are 15 residues in the CDR3. Germline CDR1 and CDR2: SGHVS and FQNEAQ. The V end was cut by 2 bases, the J end by 1 base, with 12 bases between. CDR3 protein: CASSLMSGVSYEQYF. CDR3 DNA, as far as it was read: TGTGCCAGCAGCTTAATGTCAGGGGTGTCCTACGAG.

The CDR3 sequence: CASSRNGGGPTYGQYF. The part of the CDR3 DNA that was read is TGCGCCAGCAGTCGCAATGGGGGCGGGCCGACTTATGGT. The chain joins TRBV23-1 to TRBJ2-4, with D perhaps matching TRBD1 (6 bases). With the read ending 3 residues before the CDR3 end, the germline J gene is used to fill in that end. TRBV23-1 is given ORF status, its function remaining uncertain. The CDR3 is 16 residues long.

A remark on this clone: The CDR3 end is not reached by the read, which stops 3 residues before it; the germline J gene fills it in. J is TRBJ2-3 and V is TRBV19; the D gene is possibly TRBD2 (6 bases). The CDR3 has 13 residues. Germline V gene data show CDR1 as LNHDA and CDR2 as SQIVND (reference sequence). Incomplete CDR3 DNA: TGTGCCAGTAGTTCTCTACCGGGGGAGACG. This codes for CASSSLPGET. The full CDR3 is CASSSLPGETQYF.

A word on this clone: The read comes to an end 3 residues before the CDR3 does, leaving the germline J gene to fill in the end. The J gene is TRBJ2-1, the V gene TRBV20-1; 9 bases line up with TRBD2. Germline values: CDR1 DFQATT, CDR2 SNEGSKA (reference sequence). CDR3 length equals 15 residues. J gave up 6 bases and V 1 base, and 7 bases lay outside the gene matches. The CDR3 loop is CSARGGLAGINEQFF. The CDR3 bases that were read are TGCAGTGCTAGAGGGGGGCTAGCGGGGATCAATGAG.

As to this clone: Read coverage stops 3 residues before the CDR3 terminus; the germline J gene supplies the remainder. This rearrangement joins TRBV4-1 to TRBJ2-5; 12 positions match TRBD2. Germline assignment: CDR1 MGHRA and CDR2 YSYEKL. The CDR3 sequence is 18 residues long. The J segment lost 6 bases and the V segment lost 0 bases, leaving 11 bases of the junction unmatched. CDR3 amino acids: CASSQDDKTSGRIKTQYF. The DNA read from the CDR3 is TGCGCCAGCAGCCAAGACGATAAGACTAGCGGGAGAATAAAGACC.

CDR3 loop: CASSRLSGGITEAFF. The covered CDR3 bases are TGTGCCAGCAGCCGTCTCTCAGGGGGGATTACTGAA. V and J are TRBV7-2 and TRBJ1-1; 7 bases are a match to TRBD1. The sequenced fragment ends 3 residues before the CDR3 boundary, so the rest is inferred from the germline J gene. Germline-derived CDR1 and CDR2 are SGHTA and FQGNSA. The V segment lost 5 bases and the J segment 5 bases; nucleotides outside the gene matches: 11. The CDR3 is made up of 15 amino acids.

Comments on this clone: The read is 3 residues too short to cover the CDR3 end, so that end is filled in from the germline J gene. This rearrangement joins TRBV7-9 to TRBJ2-7; D perhaps matches TRBD2 (5 bases). This CDR3 is 13 amino acids long. From germline, CDR1 is SEHNR and CDR2 FQNEAQ (reference sequence). V lost 2 bases and J 3 bases, leaving 8 bases between the germline ends. The CDR3: CASSLPADYEQYF. The sequenced part of the CDR3 DNA is TGTGCCAGCAGCTTACCAGCGGACTACGAG.

On this clone itself: The read finishes 3 residues shy of the CDR3 end, and the germline J gene is used to complete it. This sequence joins TRBV12-3 or TRBV12-4 and TRBJ2-3; D may match TRBD1 or TRBD2 (5 bases each). The CDR3 totals 12 residues. The sequenced CDR3 bases are TGTGCCAGCAGCCAGGGAGATCAGCCG. Translation: CASSQGDQP. The complete CDR3 protein is CASSQGDQPQYF.

CDR3 DNA (partial): TGTGCCAGCTCACCAACTAGCGGGAGGAACAATGAG. Protein sequence: CASSPTSGRNNE. The whole CDR3 protein is CASSPTSGRNNEAFF. V gene TRBV18 combines with J gene TRBJ1-1; D call uncertain. The sequence runs out 3 residues before the end of the CDR3; the remainder is reconstructed from the germline J gene. The length of the CDR3 is 15 residues. Germline lookup yields CDR1 KGHSH and CDR2 LQKENI.

On this clone itself: With the read ending 3 residues before the CDR3 end, the germline J gene is used to fill in that end. The rearrangement uses TRBV5-1 and TRBJ1-3; TRBD1 is a possible D gene (5 bases). V was shortened by 2 bases and J by 2 bases, with 11 bases between the two germline ends. The germline V gene has CDR1 SGHRS and CDR2 YFSETQ. The CDR3 is 15 residues long. This CDR3 is CASSFSGTAGNTIYF. CDR3 bases read: TGCGCCAGCAGCTTCTCGGGGACTGCTGGAAACACC.

Remarks on this clone: The CDR3 goes on 3 residues after the read ends, and that part is filled in from the germline J gene. J is TRBJ2-7 and V is TRBV11-1; D may be TRBD1 (5 bases). The CDR3 is 14 residues long. V dropped 2 bases and J dropped 2 bases, with 10 bases sitting between them. In germline, CDR1 is SGHAT, CDR2 FQDESV (reference sequence). The CDR3 DNA, read in part, is TGTGCCAGCAGCTTATCGCAGGGCGCCTACGAG. Translating gives CASSLSQGAYE. The CDR3 reads in full as CASSLSQGAYEQYF.

As to this clone: The junction shows a germline mismatch at one end, possibly a read error. The read ends 3 residues before the CDR3 terminus; that terminus is restored from the germline J gene. V and J are TRBV4-2 and TRBJ2-7; 9 bases are shared with TRBD1. Looked up from germline, CDR1 is LGHNA and CDR2 is YNFKEQ. The CDR3 extends over 14 amino acids. The CDR3 protein is CASSQLTGGDEQYF. The CDR3 bases that were read are TGCGCCAGCAGCCAACTGACAGGGGGAGACGAG.

Note on this clone: The read terminates 3 residues before the CDR3 end, so the remaining end is supplied by the germline J gene. The chain has TRBV7-2 and TRBJ2-1, with 8 bases matching TRBD2. The ends lost 7 bases at V and 4 bases at J; junction bases unmatched: 9. The CDR3 is 15 amino acids. Germline values: CDR1 SGHTA, CDR2 FQGNSA. The CDR3 bases that were read are TGTGCCAGCAAGCTCGCGTCTAGCGGGTACAATGAG. Residues: CASKLASSGYNE. The CDR3 in full is CASKLASSGYNEQFF.

A remark on this clone: The read terminates 3 residues ahead of where the CDR3 ends, so the germline J gene completes it. The chain has TRBV18 and TRBJ1-2; TRBD1 is a possible D gene (6 bases). Germline CDR1 and CDR2: KGHSH and LQKENI. This CDR3 region has 17 residues. The CDR3 DNA, read in part, is TGTGCCAGCTCACCGCAGGGGTCTAGCGGGAGTCAATACGAC. Amino acids: CASSPQGSSGSQYD. The CDR3 in its entirety is CASSPQGSSGSQYDYTF.

In regard to this clone: The observed sequence ends 3 residues before the CDR3 terminus, with the missing tail filled in from the germline J gene. The rearrangement joins TRBV11-3 to TRBJ2-3, with TRBD2 matching over 8 bases. The trim removed 0 bases at V and 5 bases at J, leaving 4 bases unmatched. The germline gives CDR1 SGHNT, CDR2 YENEEA. The CDR3 spans 15 residues. CDR3 bases read: TGTGCCAGCAGCTTAGATGGGCTAGCGGGAGATACG. It translates to CASSLDGLAGDT. The whole CDR3 protein reads CASSLDGLAGDTQYF. The full variable domain, rest sourced from reference TRBV11-3 and TRBJ2-3, is EAGVVQSPRYKIIEKKQPVAFWCNPISGHNTLYWYLQNLGQGPELLIRYENEEAVDDSQLPKDRFSAERLKGVDSTLKIQPAELGDSAVYLCASSLDGLAGDTQYFGPGTRLTVL.

In regard to this clone: The read falls 3 residues short of the CDR3 end, and the missing part is taken from the germline J gene. The V gene is TRBV27, the J gene TRBJ2-6; D is ambiguous. Germline assignment: CDR1 MNHEY and CDR2 SMNVEV (reference sequence). This CDR3 comprises 14 residues. The V end was cut by 7 bases, the J end by 4 bases, with 11 bases between. The CDR3 bases that were read are TGTGCCAGCACCTCAATAGGGGGGGCCAACGTC. Translation: CASTSIGGANV. The full CDR3 protein reads CASTSIGGANVLTF.

Of note for this clone: The read falls 3 residues short of the CDR3 end, and the missing part is taken from the germline J gene. The genes are TRBV11-3 and TRBJ2-7; D remains ambiguous. This CDR3 comprises 12 residues. V lost 5 bases to trimming and J lost 5 bases, with 10 bases between them. Germline CDR1 reads SGHNT; CDR2 reads YENEEA. The CDR3 spells CASSGRRNEQYF. Partial CDR3 DNA: TGTGCCAGCAGCGGGCGTCGGAACGAG. The whole variable domain, remainder taken from reference TRBV11-3 and TRBJ2-7, is EAGVVQSPRYKIIEKKQPVAFWCNPISGHNTLYWYLQNLGQGPELLIRYENEEAVDDSQLPKDRFSAERLKGVDSTLKIQPAELGDSAVYLCASSGRRNEQYFGPGTRLTVT.

As concerns this clone: The CDR3 is cut off 3 residues early in the read; its end comes from the germline J gene. The chain couples TRBV9 to TRBJ1-1; perhaps TRBD1 as D (5 bases). CDR3 length: 15 residues. Germline V gene sequence: CDR1 SGDLS, CDR2 YYNGEE. V was shortened by 4 bases and J by 1 base, with 14 bases between the two germline ends. CDR3: CASSSPGGANTEAFF. CDR3 DNA (partial): TGTGCCAGCAGCTCCCCGGGCGGGGCGAACACTGAA.

Comments on this clone: The missing CDR3 end, 3 residues past where the read stops, is filled in from the germline J gene. The chain combines TRBV20-1 with TRBJ2-5, with 12 bases lining up with TRBD2. From germline, CDR1 is DFQATT and CDR2 SNEGSKA (reference sequence). The V and J ends lost 5 bases and 3 bases, in that order; junction bases with no gene match: 7. The length of the CDR3 is 15 residues. This CDR3 is CSASRTSGIKETQYF. The part of the CDR3 DNA that was read is TGCAGTGCTTCTCGGACTAGCGGGATCAAAGAGACC.

For this clone: The sequenced fragment ends 3 residues before the CDR3 boundary, so the rest is inferred from the germline J gene. The chain employs TRBV20-1 and TRBJ2-1; TRBD2 matches at 9 bases. The CDR3 length is 17 residues. The germline V gene encodes CDR1 DFQATT and CDR2 SNEGSKA (reference sequence). The junction had 11 bases not matched to a gene; V was cut back by 5 bases and J by 0 bases. The chain's CDR3 is CSARNLAGFGSYNEQFF. CDR3 DNA (partial): TGCAGTGCTCGCAATCTAGCGGGATTTGGCTCCTACAATGAG.

With regard to this clone: The read ends 3 residues shy of where the CDR3 ends; the end is completed using the germline J gene. The gene calls are TRBV18 and TRBJ2-2; D ambiguous. Germline V gene lookup returns CDR1 KGHSH and CDR2 LQKENI. CDR3 length: 14 residues. CDR3 DNA (partial): TGTGCCAGCTCACAGCACGCCGTTAATGAAAAG. This encodes CASSQHAVNEK. In full, the CDR3 reads CASSQHAVNEKLFF.